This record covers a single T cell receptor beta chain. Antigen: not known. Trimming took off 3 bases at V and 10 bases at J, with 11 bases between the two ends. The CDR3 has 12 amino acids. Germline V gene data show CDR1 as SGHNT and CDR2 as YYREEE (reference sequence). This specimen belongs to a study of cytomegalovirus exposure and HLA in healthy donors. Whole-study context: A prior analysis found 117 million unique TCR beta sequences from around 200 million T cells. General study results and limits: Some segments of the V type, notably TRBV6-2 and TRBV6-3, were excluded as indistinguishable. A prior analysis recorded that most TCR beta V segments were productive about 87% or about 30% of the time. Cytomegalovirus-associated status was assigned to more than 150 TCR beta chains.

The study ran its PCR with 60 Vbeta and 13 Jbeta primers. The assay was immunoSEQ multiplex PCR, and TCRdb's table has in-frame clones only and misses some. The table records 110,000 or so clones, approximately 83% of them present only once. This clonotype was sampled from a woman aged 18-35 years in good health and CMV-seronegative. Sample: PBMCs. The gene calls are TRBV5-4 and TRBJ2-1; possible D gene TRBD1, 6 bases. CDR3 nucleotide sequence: TGTGCCAGCAGCTGGCGGCAGGGGGAGCAGTTCTTC. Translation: CASSWRQGEQFF.